Each of the 27 T cell receptor beta chains below was sequenced from the same sample in a study of blood T cell repertoires in COVID-19. Assay used: immunoSEQ multiplex PCR; TCRdb lists only in-frame clones, some missing. The sample yields tens of thousands of clones, approximately 80% seen once. Source material: peripheral blood. All receptors come from a human donor in a cohort sampled during active COVID-19.

This chain uses TRBV19 with TRBJ2-7, with D perhaps matching TRBD1 (6 bases). With 2 bases removed from V and 2 bases from J, the gap between germline ends came to 13 bases. The CDR3 sequence is 15 residues long. CDR1 and CDR2 (germline): LNHDA, SQIVND (reference sequence). The DNA for the CDR3 is TGTGCCAGTAGTATAAGAGGACAGCGGACCTACGAGCAGTACTTC. It translates to CASSIRGQRTYEQYF.

The chain has TRBV5-1 and TRBJ2-7; tentative D call: TRBD1 (6 bases). Germline loops: CDR1 SGHRS, CDR2 YFSETQ. Trimming left V 4 bases short and J 5 bases short, with 19 bases between. The CDR3 runs 15 residues. The CDR3 bases are TGCGCCAGCAGCACAAGGACAGACCCCTACAACGAGCAGTACTTC. Its translation is CASSTRTDPYNEQYF.

This chain connects TRBV11-2 to TRBJ1-1; D is unclear. CDR3 size: 16 residues. The germline gives CDR1 SGHAT, CDR2 FQNNGV. Deletions cut 4 bases from V and 5 bases from J, with 20 bases between. The CDR3, as DNA: TGTGCCAGCAGCTACGGAGGTCCCGATGGGAGGACTGAAGCTTTCTTT. It yields the protein CASSYGGPDGRTEAFF.

This chain joins TRBV15 and TRBJ2-1; D may be TRBD1 (5 bases). Trimming shortened V by 1 base and J by 5 bases, and 12 bases separated the two germline ends. This CDR3 has 15 residues. CDR1 is LNHNV, CDR2 YYDKDF, per germline (reference sequence). CDR3 nucleotides: TGTGCCACCAGCAGAGCGGCGACAGAAGACAATGAGCAGTTCTTC. Its translation is CATSRAATEDNEQFF.

This chain links TRBV12-5 with TRBJ2-5; 9 nucleotides match TRBD2. CDR1 LGHNT and CDR2 FRNRAP come from the germline V gene. This CDR3 is 13 amino acids long. V lost 6 bases to trimming and J lost 4 bases; unmatched junction nucleotides: 3. CDR3 in amino acids: CASGASGTETQYF. The CDR3 DNA reads TGTGCTAGTGGGGCTAGCGGGACAGAGACCCAGTACTTC.

The chain joins TRBV5-1 to TRBJ2-5; 9 nucleotides line up with TRBD1. The ends lost 4 bases at V and 5 bases at J; junction bases unmatched: 6. This CDR3 contains 14 residues. Germline-derived CDR1 and CDR2 are SGHRS and YFSETQ. The CDR3 here is CASSDTGGAETQYF. In DNA form, the CDR3 reads TGCGCCAGCAGCGACACAGGGGGCGCCGAGACCCAGTACTTC. Supplemented by reference TRBV5-1 and TRBJ2-5, the full variable domain reads KAGVTQTPRYLIKTRGQQVTLSCSPISGHRSVSWYQQTPGQGLQFLFEYFSETQRNKGNFPGRFSGRQFSNSRSEMNVSTLELGDSALYLCASSDTGGAETQYFGPGTRLLVL.

J is TRBJ1-1 and V is TRBV19; TRBD1 aligns across 8 bases. The CDR3 is made up of 17 amino acids. V gave up 3 bases and J gave up 1 base; unmatched junction bases: 10. Germline-derived CDR1 and CDR2 are LNHDA and SQIVND (reference sequence). CDR3 DNA sequence: TGTGCCAGTAGTATGATCAACAGGGGGATGGGGAACACTGAAGCTTTCTTT. This encodes CASSMINRGMGNTEAFF.

This clone was recorded only once. V usage is TRBV18 and J usage is TRBJ2-6, with no clear D. The V gene lost 3 bases and the J gene lost 4 bases, with 13 bases spanning the gap. CDR3 length: 16 residues. Germline V gene lookup returns CDR1 KGHSH and CDR2 LQKENI. The DNA for the CDR3 is TGTGCCAGCTCACCGGTAGTCAGGTCCGGGGCCAACGTCCTGACTTTC. This sequence encodes CASSPVVRSGANVLTF.

The chain uses TRBV6-5 and TRBJ2-7, with a possible D match to TRBD1 (5 bases). The germline V gene has CDR1 MNHEY and CDR2 SVGAGI. The CDR3 runs 16 residues. Between the trimmed V and J ends, which lost 0 bases and 0 bases, there was a span of 12 bases. As DNA, the CDR3 is TGTGCCAGCAGTTACTCGACAGTGGTTGGCTCCTACGAGCAGTACTTC. Encoded protein: CASSYSTVVGSYEQYF.

V usage is TRBV6-2 or TRBV6-3 and J usage is TRBJ2-1, with unresolved D. CDR3 length: 15 amino acids. The ends were cut back, 2 bases at V and 0 bases at J, with 8 bases in the middle. CDR1 and CDR2 (germline): MNHEY, SVGEGT. The CDR3 nucleotides read TGTGCCAGCAGTTACCTCCGAGGCTCCTACAATGAGCAGTTCTTC. Protein: CASSYLRGSYNEQFF.

The V and J genes are TRBV9 and TRBJ2-5, with D possibly matching TRBD2 (6 bases). The V end lost 0 bases, the J end lost 1 base, and 10 bases lay between the germline ends. The length of the CDR3 is 15 residues. Germline assignment: CDR1 SGDLS and CDR2 YYNGEE. The CDR3 DNA reads as TGTGCCAGCAGCGTAGAAGTCGGGGGCCAAGAGACCCAGTACTTC. Translation: CASSVEVGGQETQYF.

This rearrangement joins TRBV9 to TRBJ2-6; D is perhaps TRBD2 (5 bases). Looked up from germline, CDR1 is SGDLS and CDR2 is YYNGEE. Trimming took 5 bases from V and 0 from J, leaving 6 bases between them. CDR3 length: 14 residues. The DNA of the CDR3 is TGTGCCAGCAGTAGCGCCTCTGGGGCCAACGTCCTGACTTTC. It specifies CASSSASGANVLTF.

The chain employs TRBV4-2 and TRBJ1-3; 8 bases line up with TRBD1. Germline V gene sequence: CDR1 LGHNA, CDR2 YNFKEQ. V gave up 3 bases and J gave up 4 bases; unmatched junction bases: 14. CDR3 length equals 18 residues. The CDR3 here is CASSHTLLQGASGNTIYF. CDR3 in DNA: TGTGCCAGCAGCCATACCCTTTTGCAGGGGGCGTCAGGAAACACCATATATTTT.

The V call is TRBV7-3, the J call TRBJ1-1, with TRBD1 matching 7 bases. The V and J ends lost 5 bases and 0 bases, in that order; junction bases with no gene match: 3. CDR1 and CDR2 (germline): SGHTA, FQGTGA. The CDR3 consists of 14 residues. The CDR3 reads CASSLQGMNTEAFF. In DNA, the CDR3 is TGTGCCAGCAGCCTACAGGGGATGAACACTGAAGCTTTCTTT.

This clone was detected only once. The rearrangement links TRBV2 to TRBJ2-5; 8 bases map to TRBD1. Trimming at V came to 7 bases and at J to 5 bases, leaving 6 bases not matched to a gene. Germline-derived CDR1 and CDR2 are SNHLY and FYNNEI. The CDR3 is 13 amino acids. The CDR3 DNA reads as TGTGCCAGCACCGGGACAGGAGGGGAGACCCAGTACTTC. Translated, it gives CASTGTGGETQYF.

This clone appeared a single time. This chain joins TRBV30 and TRBJ1-4; D uncertain. Trimming pared 3 bases from V and 8 bases from J, leaving 16 bases between. This CDR3 is built from 14 residues. The germline gives CDR1 GTSNPN, CDR2 SVGIG (reference sequence). CDR3 region: CAWSGTSLEEKLFF. CDR3 coding DNA: TGTGCCTGGAGCGGAACATCTCTGGAGGAAAAACTGTTTTTT. The whole variable domain, remainder taken from reference TRBV30 and TRBJ1-4, is SQTIHQWPATLVQPVGSPLSLECTVEGTSNPNLYWYRQAAGRGLQLLFYSVGIGQISSEVPQNLSASRPQDRQFILSSKKLLLSDSGFYLCAWSGTSLEEKLFFGSGTQLSVL.

This clone is labeled as medium-sized. The chain combines TRBV7-9 with TRBJ1-1; D gene ambiguous. The germline V and J ends were trimmed by 6 bases and 5 bases, with 13 bases remaining between them. Germline CDR1 and CDR2: SEHNR and FQNEAQ (reference sequence). This CDR3 region has 13 residues. This CDR3 is CASSLGLGTEAFF. The CDR3 bases are TGTGCCAGCAGTCTAGGCCTTGGGACTGAAGCTTTCTTT.

Concerning this clone: One junction end does not reproduce the germline sequence, and a read error may be involved. V and J are TRBV7-7 and TRBJ1-4, with 8 bases fitting TRBD1. There are 13 residues in the CDR3. In germline, CDR1 is SSHAT, CDR2 FNYEAQ (reference sequence). CDR3 sequence reads: CASSSGQGGKLFF. CDR3 nucleotides: TGTGCTAGCAGCTCCGGACAGGGCGGAAAACTGTTTTTT.

V is TRBV7-2 and J is TRBJ1-1, with TRBD1 matching 8 bases. V lost 4 bases to trimming and J lost 5 bases; unmatched junction nucleotides: 9. The germline V gene has CDR1 SGHTA and CDR2 FQGNSA. The length of the CDR3 is 15 residues. For the CDR3, the DNA is TGTGCCAGCAGCTACCGGACAGGGCAGGGAACTGAAGCTTTCTTT. Amino acids: CASSYRTGQGTEAFF.

This clone was found a few times. The J gene is TRBJ2-1, the V gene TRBV4-3; D is perhaps TRBD1 (5 bases). Between the trimmed V and J ends, which lost 8 bases and 4 bases, there was a span of 12 bases. The germline CDR1 and CDR2 sequences are LGHNA and YSLEER. This CDR3 has 13 amino acids. CDR3 sequence: CASRSHRYNEQFF. The CDR3 DNA reads TGCGCCAGCCGTTCACACAGGTACAATGAGCAGTTCTTC.

The chain joins TRBV4-3 to TRBJ2-1, with 8 bases fitting TRBD2. Germline lookup yields CDR1 LGHNA and CDR2 YSLEER. The V gene end was trimmed by 1 base and the J gene end by 1 base; junction bases not matched to a gene: 15. The CDR3 length is 20 residues. CDR3 loop: CASSQVPGGPNTGSYNEQFF. The CDR3 nucleotides are TGCGCCAGCAGCCAAGTACCGGGAGGGCCGAATACGGGGTCCTACAATGAGCAGTTCTTC.

The chain is built from TRBV6-5 and TRBJ2-7; 8 bases are a match to TRBD2. The CDR3 totals 12 residues. J was trimmed by 13 bases and V by 5 bases; bases with no gene match: 10. Germline-derived CDR1 and CDR2 are MNHEY and SVGAGI. CDR3 nucleotide sequence: TGTGCCAGCAGTAAACTAGCGGAGGATTCCTACTTC. This gives the protein CASSKLAEDSYF.

Written as DNA, the CDR3 is TGTGCCAGCAGTAGTGGGCCTTATGGCTACACCTTC. Amino acid sequence: CASSSGPYGYTF. The chain recombines TRBV6-2 or TRBV6-3 with TRBJ1-2; no reliable D call. The CDR3 runs to 12 residues. In germline, CDR1 is MNHEY, CDR2 SVGEGT. V dropped 5 bases and J dropped 5 bases, with 9 bases sitting between them.

The rearrangement joins TRBV14 to TRBJ2-1; TRBD2 matches 9 bases. V shed 4 bases, J shed 8 bases, and the junction held 12 bases outside the gene matches. Germline values: CDR1 SGHDN, CDR2 FVKESK. The CDR3 sequence is 16 residues long. CDR3 sequence reads: CASSRLPAGGRHEQFF. The CDR3 region has the DNA TGTGCCAGCAGCCGCCTCCCGGCGGGAGGGCGTCATGAGCAGTTCTTC.

This rearrangement joins TRBV28 to TRBJ1-5; 7 nucleotides match TRBD1. The CDR3 is 16 residues long. Losses at the gene ends were 6 bases for V and 0 bases for J; bases not matched to a gene: 8. CDR1 is MDHEN and CDR2 is SYDVKM in the germline V gene. CDR3 amino acids: CASRGRTGNSNQPQHF. Written as DNA, the CDR3 is TGTGCCAGCAGGGGACGGACAGGCAATAGCAATCAGCCCCAGCATTTT.

The chain uses TRBV28 and TRBJ2-7; a possible D gene is TRBD1 (6 bases). This CDR3 has 12 amino acids. Deletions cut 8 bases from V and 6 bases from J, with 14 bases between. The germline CDR1 and CDR2 sequences are MDHEN and SYDVKM. The chain's CDR3 is CASVDSRGEQYF. DNA of the CDR3: TGTGCCAGCGTCGACAGCAGGGGCGAGCAGTACTTC.

The chain recombines TRBV19 with TRBJ1-2; TRBD1 matches 7 bases. V lost 5 bases, J lost 0 bases, and 3 bases stayed unmatched. This CDR3 spans 14 amino acids. Germline V CDR1 and CDR2: LNHDA, SQIVND (reference sequence). The CDR3 spells CASSPGTANYGYTF. For the CDR3, the DNA is TGTGCCAGTAGTCCCGGGACAGCTAACTATGGCTACACCTTC.